Below, 18 T cell receptor beta chains from the same sample are listed, as sequenced in a study of regulatory T cells in long-lasting Graves disease. Construction of the TCR beta libraries employed iRepertoire HTBI primers in conjunction with Arm-PCR of CDR3 regions. TCRdb ran MiXCR on the multiplex PCR reads and lists one entry per CDR3 protein. The table records around 450,000 distinct CDR3 sequences, 20% to 25% of them present only once. The time point is: persistent/refractory GD, antithyroid drugs over 5 years with positive TRAb. There was RNA extracted from PBMCs, and the TCR library was made from it. The sample in question was peripheral blood mononuclear cells (PBMCs), obtained when the disease was refractory, from a patient treated with antithyroid drugs. Receptor source: a female donor with Graves disease.

The table lists this clonotype with many counts. The rearrangement uses TRBV12-3 or TRBV12-4 and TRBJ1-2, with TRBD1 as a possible D gene (5 bases). The germline V and J ends were trimmed by 5 bases and 8 bases, with 18 bases remaining between them. The CDR3 runs to 14 residues. CDR3 in amino acids: CASSPPGPRGGYTF. The CDR3 bases are TGTGCCAGCAGTCCCCCGGGACCAAGAGGGGGCTACACCTTC.

This clonotype was seen repeatedly, ten times or more. The chain couples TRBV12-3 or TRBV12-4 to TRBJ2-7, with D perhaps TRBD1 (6 bases). This CDR3 spans 17 amino acids. Deletions cut 4 bases from V and 3 bases from J, with 22 bases between. CDR3 sequence reads: CASSYSRPGTTDYEQYF. In DNA, the CDR3 is TGTGCCAGCAGTTACTCTCGACCCGGGACAACCGACTACGAGCAGTACTTC.

This clonotype was seen ten or more times. The chain employs TRBV7-6 and TRBJ1-2; no clear D. The germline CDR1 and CDR2 sequences are SGHVS and FNYEAQ. V was cut by 1 base and J by 4 bases, with 10 bases left in between. The CDR3 covers 14 residues. The CDR3 region has the DNA TGTGCCAGCAGCTTAGGGGAGGGTTCCTATGGCTACACCTTC. This encodes CASSLGEGSYGYTF.

This clonotype came up many times. The chain carries TRBV2 and TRBJ1-6; D is unclear. V was pared by 2 bases and J by 10 bases, with 6 bases between. Germline V lookup: CDR1 SNHLY, CDR2 FYNNEI. The CDR3 length is 12 residues. DNA for the CDR3: TGTGCCAGCAGTGAATACGAATCACCCCTCCACTTT. Encoded protein: CASSEYESPLHF.

V usage is TRBV15 and J usage is TRBJ2-1; D call uncertain. V was clipped by 1 base and J by 5 bases, with 9 bases between them. The germline CDR1 and CDR2 sequences are LNHNV and YYDKDF (reference sequence). This CDR3 comprises 14 residues. Written as DNA, the CDR3 is TGTGCCACCAGCAGAGTACGATACGACAATGAGCAGTTCTTC. Protein: CATSRVRYDNEQFF.

The rearrangement links TRBV5-6 to TRBJ2-7; D is possibly TRBD2 (6 bases). The germline CDR1 and CDR2 sequences are SGHDT and YYEEEE. Trimming shortened V by 2 bases and J by 3 bases, and 12 bases separated the two germline ends. The CDR3 is 14 amino acids. CDR3 sequence reads: CASSLWTTNYEQYF. CDR3 in DNA: TGTGCCAGCAGCTTATGGACTACCAACTACGAGCAGTACTTC.

This clonotype was counted between two and nine times. This rearrangement joins TRBV7-2 to TRBJ2-5; D unclear. The CDR3 consists of 15 residues. Germline lookup yields CDR1 SGHTA and CDR2 FQGNSA. Trimming removed 5 bases from V and 5 bases from J, with 18 bases in between. The CDR3 DNA reads as TGTGCCAGCAGCAAAGCGTCAAGGCCCGGGGAGACCCAGTACTTC. This sequence encodes CASSKASRPGETQYF.

About this clonotype: A read error may be the cause here, since a much bigger clone is one base away. The chain is built from TRBV7-2 and TRBJ1-2, with 8 bases identical to TRBD1. Germline CDR1 and CDR2: SGHTA and FQGNSA. There are 13 residues in the CDR3. The V segment lost 3 bases and the J segment 3 bases; nucleotides outside the gene matches: 0. The CDR3: CTSSLGQDYGYTF. The CDR3 nucleotides read TGTACCAGCAGCTTGGGACAGGACTATGGCTACACCTTC.

The rearrangement joins TRBV5-1 to TRBJ2-7; D uncertain. CDR3 length: 14 amino acids. CDR1 SGHRS and CDR2 YFSETQ come from the germline V gene. V lost 0 bases, J lost 2 bases, and 9 bases lay in between. CDR3 in amino acids: CASSLDQATYEQYF. CDR3 coding DNA: TGCGCCAGCAGCTTGGATCAGGCCACCTACGAGCAGTACTTC.

The chain uses TRBV6-1 and TRBJ1-2; D gene unclear. The V end lost 0 bases, the J end lost 3 bases, and 11 bases lay between the germline ends. This CDR3 contains 15 residues. The germline V gene encodes CDR1 MNHNS and CDR2 SASEGT. Written as DNA, the CDR3 is TGTGCCAGCAGTGAAGCGCTGGGGATAGACTATGGCTACACCTTC. Translation: CASSEALGIDYGYTF.

This clonotype occurred many times. This chain joins TRBV27 and TRBJ1-2, with 8 bases matching TRBD1. Germline CDR1 reads MNHEY; CDR2 reads SMNVEV (reference sequence). The CDR3 spans 17 residues. Losses at the gene ends were 3 bases for V and 5 bases for J; bases not matched to a gene: 14. CDR3 residues: CASSFQRQGRAGYGYTF. CDR3 nucleotides: TGTGCCAGCAGTTTCCAACGACAGGGGCGAGCGGGGTATGGCTACACCTTC.

This rearrangement joins TRBV13 to TRBJ1-2, with D uncertain. CDR1 and CDR2 from the germline V gene are PRHDT and FYEKMQ (reference sequence). Trimming pared 4 bases from V and 4 bases from J, leaving 28 bases between. The CDR3 sequence is 19 residues long. The CDR3 region is CASSSDLTASLLPGYGYTF. In DNA form, the CDR3 reads TGTGCCAGCAGCTCCGATTTGACGGCTTCTCTCCTCCCGGGCTATGGCTACACCTTC.

There are many counts of this clonotype. This CDR3 reads CASTSGTGNTGELFF. The DNA for the CDR3 is TGTGCCAGCACCTCGGGGACAGGGAACACCGGGGAGCTGTTTTTT. The gene calls are TRBV12-3 or TRBV12-4 and TRBJ2-2; 8 positions match TRBD1. The ends lost 7 bases at V and 1 base at J; junction bases unmatched: 5. This CDR3 has 15 amino acids.

CDR3 nucleotides: TGTGCCAGCAGTTACGCTACAGGGGTGGACGAGCAGTACTTC. This codes for CASSYATGVDEQYF. V and J are TRBV6-5 and TRBJ2-7, with TRBD1 matching over 7 bases. The V segment lost 2 bases and the J segment 5 bases; nucleotides outside the gene matches: 6. In germline, CDR1 is MNHEY, CDR2 SVGAGI. This CDR3 spans 14 amino acids.

This clonotype was counted only a few times. V and J are TRBV7-9 and TRBJ2-5; TRBD2 is a possible D gene (7 bases). Per germline, CDR1 SEHNR and CDR2 FQNEAQ (reference sequence). V lost 3 bases and J 4 bases, leaving 15 bases between the germline ends. This CDR3 spans 15 amino acids. The CDR3 DNA follows: TGTGCCAGCAGCTTTTCCCTGGGGGGGCCAGAGACCCAGTACTTC. Its translation: CASSFSLGGPETQYF.

This clonotype was detected many times. The chain employs TRBV7-9 and TRBJ2-5; weak D call: TRBD1 (7 bases). V lost 5 bases and J 4 bases, leaving 17 bases between the germline ends. This CDR3 comprises 15 residues. Germline CDR1 and CDR2: SEHNR and FQNEAQ (reference sequence). This CDR3 reads CASSQRRGLGETQYF. The CDR3 coding sequence is TGTGCCAGCAGCCAAAGGAGGGGGCTGGGAGAGACCCAGTACTTC.

This clonotype was observed at least ten times. The chain is built from TRBV28 and TRBJ1-5; possibly TRBD1 for D (5 bases). V was shortened by 1 base and J by 1 base, with 11 bases between the two germline ends. The CDR3 length is 16 residues. CDR1 MDHEN and CDR2 SYDVKM come from the germline V gene. CDR3 nucleotides: TGTGCCAGCAGTTTATTTAGGGGCACGAGCAATCAGCCCCAGCATTTT. As protein: CASSLFRGTSNQPQHF.

This clonotype came up many times. This chain connects TRBV12-3 or TRBV12-4 to TRBJ1-3; maybe TRBD1 (5 bases). V was trimmed by 7 bases and J by 0 bases, leaving 16 bases between them. The CDR3 sequence is 16 residues long. Written as DNA, the CDR3 is TGTGCCAGCACTCATCCGACAGCGAGCTCTGGAAACACCATATATTTT. This encodes CASTHPTASSGNTIYF.